This record covers a single TCR beta chain. The antigen is not known. A multiplex PCR was run with 60 Vbeta primers and 13 Jbeta primers. TCRdb's table, derived via immunoSEQ multiplex PCR, lists solely in-frame clones and lacks some. Of 100,000 or so clones listed, just under 80% are singletons. Germline V gives CDR1 SGHTA, CDR2 FQGNSA. V was shortened by 3 bases and J by 4 bases, with 13 bases between the two germline ends. The CDR3 is 14 amino acids. This sample is drawn from a study of cytomegalovirus exposure and HLA in healthy donors. Broader study findings: When analyzed later, a missense DCLRE1C variant was found to be linked to TCR beta V- and J-gene trimming. Cytomegalovirus status was reportedly diagnosed by the classifier with high sensitivity and specificity. The likely origin of a cluster of highly shared sequence variants was a sequencing artifact.

Specimen: PBMCs. V is TRBV7-2 and J is TRBJ2-7, with D perhaps matching TRBD1 (5 bases). The receptor was derived from a man in his thirties or forties in good health and CMV-seronegative. The CDR3 protein is CASSFDRDTYEQYF. The CDR3 region has the DNA TGTGCCAGCAGCTTCGACAGAGATACGTACGAGCAGTACTTC.